This TCR beta chain was sequenced during a study of T-cell memory formation after mild COVID-19. Study-level information: Largely, the TCR clusters proved donor specific.

Study outcomes and limitations: Contracting CD4+ clones were located mainly in CM and EM, and CD8+ clones in EMRA. There were some responding clones in pre-infection memory, which suggested that cross-reactive memory had joined.

With respect to this clonotype: The antigen remains unidentified.

The CDR3 runs 16 residues. V was cut by 0 bases and J by 9 bases, with 18 bases left in between. Germline V gene data show CDR1 as MRHNA and CDR2 as SNTAGT. From the 5' RACE reads, TCRdb called clonotypes with MiXCR, one entry per CDR3 protein. The table lists some 320,000 distinct CDR3 sequences, more than 15% of them singletons. The sequenced sample was PBMCs or a T cell subset sorted from them (not recorded which). The rearrangement links TRBV6-4 to TRBJ2-1; the D gene is possibly TRBD2 (6 bases). This receptor was obtained from a man aged 18-30 years who had mild COVID-19 (a few samples of this study predate the infection). Cell type and time point are not known. In DNA form, the CDR3 reads TGTGCCAGCAGTGACTCGTTAGCGGAGGCTCCTGGTGAGCAGTTCTTC. Translating gives CASSDSLAEAPGEQFF.